The 23 T cell receptor beta chains below all came from one sample that was sequenced in a study of blood T cell repertoires in COVID-19. Sequencing used immunoSEQ multiplex PCR; TCRdb keeps in-frame clones, though not all of them. The table lists under 350,000 clones, about 90% of them singletons. The sample comprised PBMCs or T cells enriched from blood (not recorded which). The receptors come from a woman in her fifties or sixties who had recovered from COVID-19.

The CDR3 DNA reads as TGCGCCAGCAGCCCGGACGGGGTCTCCTACAATGAGCAGTTCTTC. Encoded protein: CASSPDGVSYNEQFF. The chain is built from TRBV4-1 and TRBJ2-1; D might be TRBD2 (5 bases). V dropped 4 bases and J dropped 0 bases, with 10 bases sitting between them. The CDR3 length is 15 residues. Germline V CDR1 and CDR2: MGHRA, YSYEKL.

The chain employs TRBV19 and TRBJ1-5, with 9 bases lining up with TRBD1. J gave up 3 bases and V 4 bases, and 4 bases lay outside the gene matches. Germline lookup yields CDR1 LNHDA and CDR2 SQIVND (reference sequence). The CDR3 runs to 15 residues. For the CDR3, the DNA is TGTGCCAGTAGTACGGGACAGGGCGTCAATCAGCCCCAGCATTTT. This encodes CASSTGQGVNQPQHF.

The chain employs TRBV6-5 and TRBJ2-7, with a weak D call TRBD1 (6 bases). V was pared by 6 bases and J by 3 bases, with 6 bases between. Germline assignment: CDR1 MNHEY and CDR2 SVGAGI. There are 11 residues in the CDR3. The CDR3 loop is CASRDSYEQYF. CDR3 in DNA: TGTGCCAGCAGGGACAGCTACGAGCAGTACTTC.

The gene calls are TRBV11-3 and TRBJ2-3, with D perhaps TRBD2 (6 bases). The CDR3 totals 13 residues. CDR1 and CDR2 (germline): SGHNT, YENEEA. The V gene lost 5 bases and the J gene lost 7 bases, with 13 bases spanning the gap. CDR3 nucleotides: TGTGCCAGCAGCATACCGGGACTCCATACGCAGTATTTT. Translating it yields CASSIPGLHTQYF.

V and J are TRBV19 and TRBJ1-4; a possible D gene is TRBD1 (5 bases). Germline V lookup: CDR1 LNHDA, CDR2 SQIVND (reference sequence). Trimming took 4 bases from V and 0 from J, leaving 6 bases between them. There are 14 residues in the CDR3. The CDR3 DNA is TGTGCCAGTAGTAAGGGGACAACTAATGAAAAACTGTTTTTT. It specifies CASSKGTTNEKLFF.

The chain recombines TRBV28 with TRBJ1-5, with 10 bases that match TRBD1. Germline values: CDR1 MDHEN, CDR2 SYDVKM. The trim removed 6 bases at V and 4 bases at J, leaving 6 bases unmatched. The CDR3 length is 15 residues. The CDR3 DNA is TGTGCCAGCAGGGCCCCGGGACAGGGGAATCAGCCCCAGCATTTT. The encoded protein is CASRAPGQGNQPQHF.

The rearrangement links TRBV5-6 to TRBJ2-1; 8 bases are shared with TRBD2. The V gene end was trimmed by 5 bases and the J gene end by 1 base; junction bases not matched to a gene: 8. The CDR3 runs 16 residues. Per the germline V gene, CDR1 is SGHDT and CDR2 is YYEEEE. The CDR3 loop reads CASSFLAGASYNEQFF. The CDR3 coding sequence is TGTGCCAGCAGTTTTCTAGCGGGCGCTTCCTACAATGAGCAGTTCTTC.

The rearrangement joins TRBV10-1 to TRBJ2-1; possibly TRBD1 for D (6 bases). Germline V CDR1 and CDR2: WNHNN, SYGVQD (reference sequence). The CDR3 is 15 residues long. The ends were cut back, 4 bases at V and 8 bases at J, with 18 bases in the middle. CDR3 protein: CASSARPGQSDEQFF. DNA of the CDR3: TGCGCCAGCAGTGCCCGACCGGGACAATCCGATGAGCAGTTCTTC.

The chain has TRBV27 and TRBJ1-1; D might be TRBD1 (6 bases). V was trimmed by 1 base and J by 0 bases, leaving 15 bases between them. Germline V gene data show CDR1 as MNHEY and CDR2 as SMNVEV (reference sequence). The CDR3 spans 17 residues. The CDR3 DNA sequence: TGTGCCAGCAGTTTATTCCCGACACAGGGAATGAACACTGAAGCTTTCTTT. Residues: CASSLFPTQGMNTEAFF.

The chain recombines TRBV5-4 with TRBJ1-6, with D tentatively TRBD1 (6 bases). This CDR3 is built from 12 residues. CDR1 is SGHNT, CDR2 YYREEE, per germline (reference sequence). V lost 3 bases and J 8 bases, leaving 6 bases between the germline ends. The chain's CDR3 is CASSSGDSPLHF. CDR3 DNA sequence: TGTGCCAGCAGCTCAGGGGATTCACCCCTCCACTTT.

The chain combines TRBV9 with TRBJ1-1; TRBD1 might be the D (6 bases). V dropped 4 bases and J dropped 3 bases, with 13 bases sitting between them. CDR1 is SGDLS and CDR2 is YYNGEE in the germline V gene. The CDR3 is made up of 14 amino acids. The CDR3 bases are TGTGCCAGCAGCCCCCGACAGGCATACACTGAAGCTTTCTTT. Translated, it gives CASSPRQAYTEAFF.

This chain links TRBV7-2 with TRBJ2-1; D is perhaps TRBD1 (5 bases). The V end lost 0 bases, the J end lost 4 bases, and 7 bases lay between the germline ends. CDR3 length: 14 amino acids. From germline, CDR1 is SGHTA and CDR2 FQGNSA. CDR3 amino acids: CASSLAGRYNEQFF. CDR3 in DNA: TGTGCCAGCAGCTTAGCGGGGCGTTACAATGAGCAGTTCTTC.

Comment on this clone: Other DNA sequences in this sample translate to the same CDR3. DNA of the CDR3: TGTGCCAGCTCGGGGGGAGAGACCCAGTACTTC. Translating gives CASSGGETQYF. V and J are TRBV12-3 or TRBV12-4 and TRBJ2-5; TRBD2 agrees at 7 bases. The CDR3 loop spans 11 amino acids. The V and J ends lost 8 bases and 4 bases, in that order; junction bases with no gene match: 1.

This sequence joins TRBV9 and TRBJ2-1, with 7 bases fitting TRBD2. V lost 0 bases and J lost 9; bases outside the gene matches: 6. The CDR3 covers 14 residues. Germline values: CDR1 SGDLS, CDR2 YYNGEE. CDR3 amino acids: CASSVALGRGEQFF. CDR3 coding DNA: TGTGCCAGCAGCGTAGCTCTGGGGAGGGGTGAGCAGTTCTTC.

The rearrangement joins TRBV2 to TRBJ1-1, with TRBD1 as a possible D gene (6 bases). The CDR3 consists of 12 residues. The ends were cut back, 7 bases at V and 5 bases at J, with 11 bases in the middle. The germline CDR1 and CDR2 sequences are SNHLY and FYNNEI. The CDR3 region has the DNA TGTGCCAGCATAAGGGGGGGGACTGAAGCTTTCTTT. Its protein product is CASIRGGTEAFF.

This chain connects TRBV7-3 to TRBJ1-2; a weak D match, TRBD1 (6 bases). Germline V gene sequence: CDR1 SGHTA, CDR2 FQGTGA. Trimming shortened V by 0 bases and J by 6 bases, and 8 bases separated the two germline ends. This CDR3 comprises 13 residues. The CDR3 protein is CASSLTGGNGYTF. As DNA, the CDR3 is TGTGCCAGCAGCTTAACAGGGGGTAATGGCTACACCTTC.

Comments on this clone: Other DNA sequences of this sample code for an identical CDR3. This chain connects TRBV5-1 to TRBJ1-5, with 7 bases that match TRBD1. Germline V gives CDR1 SGHRS, CDR2 YFSETQ. CDR3 length equals 15 residues. V trimming: 1 base; J trimming: 4 bases; junction bases outside the gene matches: 5. This CDR3 is CASSLTGASNQPQHF. The CDR3 nucleotides read TGCGCCAGCAGCTTGACAGGGGCGAGTAATCAGCCCCAGCATTTT.

The chain recombines TRBV4-2 with TRBJ1-5, with D possibly being TRBD1 (6 bases). V lost 1 base, J lost 1 base, and 8 bases lay in between. Per the germline V gene, CDR1 is LGHNA and CDR2 is YNFKEQ. This CDR3 is built from 15 residues. The CDR3 sequence is CASSQVDRSNQPQHF. In DNA, the CDR3 is TGTGCCAGCAGCCAAGTCGACAGGAGCAATCAGCCCCAGCATTTT.

CDR3 coding DNA: TGCGCCAGCAGCCAAGACCCCACCTACAATGAGCAGTTCTTC. This sequence encodes CASSQDPTYNEQFF. This sequence joins TRBV4-1 and TRBJ2-1; D unresolved. V was pared by 0 bases and J by 2 bases, with 5 bases between. CDR3 size: 14 residues. Germline V lookup: CDR1 MGHRA, CDR2 YSYEKL.

The rearrangement links TRBV5-1 to TRBJ1-1; weak D call: TRBD1 (6 bases). Germline CDR1 is SGHRS and CDR2 is YFSETQ. This CDR3 contains 17 residues. V was shortened by 3 bases and J by 0 bases, with 18 bases between the two germline ends. The CDR3 reads CASSSILNRAMNTEAFF. The CDR3 nucleotides are TGCGCCAGCAGCTCTATTCTAAACAGGGCCATGAACACTGAAGCTTTCTTT.

V gene TRBV9 combines with J gene TRBJ2-7, with a weak D call TRBD1 (5 bases). Trimming took off 0 bases at V and 6 bases at J, with 10 bases between the two ends. The CDR3 is 13 amino acids. Germline V gene lookup returns CDR1 SGDLS and CDR2 YYNGEE. The CDR3 sequence: CASSVGIQGEQYF. In nucleotides, the CDR3 is TGTGCCAGCAGCGTAGGAATTCAGGGCGAGCAGTACTTC.

The DNA for the CDR3 is TGTGCCAGCAGTACCTACAGGGGAAAGAACACTGAAGCTTTCTTT. As protein: CASSTYRGKNTEAFF. V gene TRBV27 combines with J gene TRBJ1-1; TRBD1 matches 7 bases. V lost 5 bases and J lost 1; bases outside the gene matches: 7. The germline CDR1 and CDR2 sequences are MNHEY and SMNVEV (reference sequence). The CDR3 totals 15 residues.

This chain's CDR3 is CASSPAGIDTDTQYF. CDR3 coding DNA: TGTGCCAGCAGCCCAGCGGGGATAGACACAGATACGCAGTATTTT. The chain carries TRBV7-2 and TRBJ2-3; 7 bases line up with TRBD2. The CDR3 runs 15 residues. Per the germline V gene, CDR1 is SGHTA and CDR2 is FQGNSA. With V trimmed by 5 bases and J by 2 bases, 7 bases remained unmatched.